Presented here are 22 T cell receptor beta chains from one specimen sequenced in a study of blood T cell repertoires in COVID-19 (dated by TCRdb to 2020 to 2022). Library prep was done by the immunoSEQ multiplex PCR assay. TCRdb limited this immuneACCESS table to in-frame rearrangements with V and J called. A share of clones is missing; checked studies link under half to unresolved V genes, and the rest is unexplained. The sample profile shows about 220,000 clones; roughly 89% of them were found once. 5.5% to 7.5% of the sample is taken by the ten largest. What was sequenced was PBMCs or T cells enriched from blood (not recorded which). All receptors derive from a woman aged 35 to 49 who had recovered from COVID-19.

The rearrangement links TRBV10-3 to TRBJ2-7; the match to TRBD2 covers 10 bases. CDR1 ENHRY and CDR2 SYGVKD come from the germline V gene. The CDR3 has 13 amino acids. With V trimmed by 5 bases and J by 6 bases, 4 bases remained unmatched. In nucleotides, the CDR3 is TGTGCCATCAGTACCCTAGCGGGAGCCGAGCAGTACGTC. Translating it yields CAISTLAGAEQYV.

The CDR3 loop is CATSRGGGTSGKETQYF. CDR3 DNA sequence: TGTGCCACCAGCAGAGGAGGAGGGACTAGCGGGAAAGAGACCCAGTACTTC. This sequence joins TRBV15 and TRBJ2-5; 13 nucleotides match TRBD2. CDR3 size: 17 residues. CDR1 and CDR2 (germline): LNHNV, YYDKDF (reference sequence). J was trimmed by 3 bases and V by 1 base; bases with no gene match: 5.

The chain has TRBV3-1 (or the pseudogene TRBV3-2) and TRBJ1-1; 7 bases are a match to TRBD1. The germline CDR1 and CDR2 sequences are LGHDT and YNNKEL (reference sequence). Germline trimming cut 2 bases from V and 8 bases from J; bases unmatched to any gene: 5. This CDR3 contains 13 residues. The CDR3 DNA reads TGTGCCAGCAGCCAAAACAGACAGGGCGAAGCTTTCTTT. Its translation is CASSQNRQGEAFF.

The J gene is TRBJ1-6, the V gene TRBV28; TRBD1 agrees at 9 bases. The CDR3 loop spans 15 amino acids. V dropped 3 bases and J dropped 10; count of bases not matched to a gene: 7. Germline V gives CDR1 MDHEN, CDR2 SYDVKM. The CDR3 is CASSLDRGRYSPLHF. In DNA form, the CDR3 reads TGTGCCAGCAGTTTGGACAGGGGACGCTACTCACCCCTCCACTTT.

As concerns this clone: This same CDR3 is encoded by further DNA sequences in the sample. The chain carries TRBV18 and TRBJ2-3; TRBD1 matches at 9 bases. The CDR3 extends over 15 amino acids. Germline trimming cut 3 bases from V and 6 bases from J; bases unmatched to any gene: 7. Germline CDR1 and CDR2: KGHSH and LQKENI. The CDR3 loop is CASSPGQGARDTQYF. CDR3 bases: TGTGCCAGCTCACCGGGACAGGGAGCTCGGGATACGCAGTATTTT.

The chain employs TRBV3-1 (or the pseudogene TRBV3-2) and TRBJ2-3; 9 bases map to TRBD2. Trimming at V came to 4 bases and at J to 4 bases, leaving 6 bases not matched to a gene. This CDR3 contains 15 residues. Germline V gene data show CDR1 as LGHDT and CDR2 as YNNKEL (reference sequence). This chain's CDR3 is CASSPSGAGPDTQYF. CDR3 DNA sequence: TGTGCCAGCAGCCCTAGCGGGGCGGGCCCAGATACGCAGTATTTT.

The chain couples TRBV19 to TRBJ2-5; 7 bases are a match to TRBD2. The CDR3 is made up of 17 amino acids. J was trimmed by 1 base and V by 5 bases; bases with no gene match: 13. The V gene's germline CDR1 is LNHDA and CDR2 SQIVND (reference sequence). Written as DNA, the CDR3 is TGTGCCAGTAGTGCCAAGTTAGCGGGTGGGTCCCAAGAGACCCAGTACTTC. Its translation: CASSAKLAGGSQETQYF. Full variable domain (remainder filled in from reference TRBV19 and TRBJ2-5): DGGITQSPKYLFRKEGQNVTLSCEQNLNHDAMYWYRQDPGQGLRLIYYSQIVNDFQKGDIAEGYSVSREKKESFPLTVTSAQKNPTAFYLCASSAKLAGGSQETQYFGPGTRLLVL.

The chain is built from TRBV30 and TRBJ1-1; D is possibly TRBD1 (5 bases). There are 12 residues in the CDR3. With 3 bases removed from V and 1 base from J, the gap between germline ends came to 6 bases. CDR1 is GTSNPN, CDR2 SVGIG, per germline (reference sequence). The CDR3 reads CAWRQENTEAFF. Here the CDR3 DNA reads TGTGCCTGGAGACAGGAGAACACTGAAGCTTTCTTT.

For this clone: The same CDR3 is also encoded by other DNA sequences in this sample. V and J are TRBV3-1 (or the pseudogene TRBV3-2) and TRBJ1-1; D is possibly TRBD1 (6 bases). Trimming removed 4 bases from V and 1 base from J, with 7 bases in between. Germline V gene lookup returns CDR1 LGHDT and CDR2 YNNKEL (reference sequence). CDR3 length: 13 amino acids. The CDR3: CASSRQENTEAFF. The CDR3 nucleotides are TGTGCCAGCAGCCGACAGGAGAACACTGAAGCTTTCTTT.

The rearrangement joins TRBV19 to TRBJ2-1; 7 nucleotides match TRBD2. V shed 5 bases and J 3 bases; nucleotides not matched to a gene: 4. The CDR3 consists of 14 residues. The germline gives CDR1 LNHDA, CDR2 SQIVND (reference sequence). CDR3 in DNA: TGTGCCAGTAGTGAGGCTAGCGGCTACAATGAGCAGTTCTTC. Translating it yields CASSEASGYNEQFF.

The chain links TRBV24-1 to TRBJ2-5, with D uncertain. V shed 10 bases and J shed 5 bases, with 10 bases lying between them. Looked up from germline, CDR1 is KGHDR and CDR2 is SFDVKD. The length of the CDR3 is 11 residues. The DNA of the CDR3 is TGTGCCACGGCCGAATCGGAGACCCAGTACTTC. The encoded protein is CATAESETQYF.

The genes are TRBV2 and TRBJ2-2; 11 positions match TRBD1. Trimming at V came to 7 bases and at J to 5 bases, leaving 6 bases not matched to a gene. This CDR3 spans 15 amino acids. The germline gives CDR1 SNHLY, CDR2 FYNNEI. The CDR3 DNA follows: TGTGCCAGCACCCCGGGACAGGGGGTTACCGGGGAGCTGTTTTTT. Translation gives CASTPGQGVTGELFF.

The genes are TRBV10-3 and TRBJ1-1, with 8 nucleotides matching TRBD1. V shed 10 bases, J shed 3 bases, and the junction held 7 bases outside the gene matches. Germline V gene sequence: CDR1 ENHRY, CDR2 SYGVKD. The CDR3 covers 13 residues. CDR3: CATREDRDTEAFF. CDR3 nucleotide sequence: TGTGCCACCCGGGAGGACAGGGACACTGAAGCTTTCTTT.

This rearrangement joins TRBV30 to TRBJ1-1, with no clear D. The germline V and J ends were trimmed by 3 bases and 2 bases, with 13 bases remaining between them. This CDR3 region has 14 residues. Per the germline V gene, CDR1 is GTSNPN and CDR2 is SVGIG (reference sequence). CDR3 in DNA: TGTGCCTGGAGGGAGAGGGCGATCAACACTGAAGCTTTCTTT. Translation: CAWRERAINTEAFF. Variable domain in full (rest from reference TRBV30 and TRBJ1-1): SQTIHQWPATLVQPVGSPLSLECTVEGTSNPNLYWYRQAAGRGLQLLFYSVGIGQISSEVPQNLSASRPQDRQFILSSKKLLLSDSGFYLCAWRERAINTEAFFGQGTRLTVV.

The chain employs TRBV7-2 and TRBJ2-7; 11 bases are shared with TRBD2. CDR1 is SGHTA and CDR2 is FQGNSA in the germline V gene. Trimming took 7 bases from V and 7 from J; bases not matched to a gene: 9. The CDR3 is 14 amino acids. As DNA, the CDR3 is TGTGCCAGCACCGTAGCGGGAGGGTACGGGGAGCAGTACTTC. Amino acids: CASTVAGGYGEQYF.

A few counts support this clone. Distinct nucleotide sequences in the sample also encode this CDR3. The J gene is TRBJ2-3, the V gene TRBV5-1; 7 bases agree with TRBD1. The CDR3 is 15 amino acids. In germline, CDR1 is SGHRS, CDR2 YFSETQ. Unmatched junction bases numbered 7, after V lost 2 bases and J lost 4 bases. The CDR3 nucleotides are TGCGCCAGCAGCTTACTCACAGGGGCCGCAGATACGCAGTATTTT. Encoded protein: CASSLLTGAADTQYF.

The chain recombines TRBV3-1 (or the pseudogene TRBV3-2) with TRBJ2-7; D possibly corresponds to TRBD2 (5 bases). Deletions cut 1 base from V and 3 bases from J, with 10 bases between. Germline CDR1 reads LGHDT; CDR2 reads YNNKEL (reference sequence). The CDR3 runs 14 residues. CDR3 region: CASSQGRPGYEQYF. The CDR3 coding sequence is TGTGCCAGCAGCCAAGGGAGGCCGGGCTACGAGCAGTACTTC.

V is TRBV4-3 and J is TRBJ2-4, with 7 bases that match TRBD1. V shed 1 base and J 7 bases; nucleotides not matched to a gene: 1. Germline V lookup: CDR1 LGHNA, CDR2 YSLEER. The CDR3 length is 13 residues. The CDR3: CASSQADRNIQYF. The DNA of the CDR3 is TGCGCCAGCAGCCAAGCGGACAGGAACATTCAGTACTTC.

The table lists this clone with a count of one. CDR3 sequence (DNA): TGTGCCAGCAGCCCGTGGGAGGTTCCCCAGCATTTT. It encodes CASSPWEVPQHF. The V and J genes are TRBV6-5 and TRBJ1-5; no firm D call. V lost 6 bases and J lost 10, with 13 bases in between. CDR3 length: 12 amino acids. Germline assignment: CDR1 MNHEY and CDR2 SVGAGI.

The chain uses TRBV4-1 and TRBJ2-7; 8 bases agree with TRBD1. The V gene's germline CDR1 is MGHRA and CDR2 YSYEKL. V lost 4 bases, J lost 6 bases, and 11 bases stayed unmatched. The CDR3 runs to 15 residues. CDR3: CASSLAGTGSREQYF. In DNA, the CDR3 is TGCGCCAGCAGCCTCGCCGGGACAGGTTCGCGCGAGCAGTACTTC.

The V call is TRBV27, the J call TRBJ2-4; D call uncertain. Trimming took 1 base from V and 6 from J, leaving 7 bases between them. CDR1 and CDR2 from the germline V gene are MNHEY and SMNVEV (reference sequence). The CDR3 totals 13 residues. The CDR3 DNA is TGTGCCAGCAGTTTATATGCAGGAAACATTCAGTACTTC. It translates to CASSLYAGNIQYF.

J is TRBJ2-3 and V is TRBV4-2; 12 bases fit TRBD2. With V trimmed by 4 bases and J by 6 bases, 11 bases remained unmatched. This CDR3 comprises 17 residues. Looked up from germline, CDR1 is LGHNA and CDR2 is YNFKEQ. CDR3: CASSPSRLAGAFDTQYF. DNA for the CDR3: TGTGCCAGCAGCCCCTCGAGACTAGCGGGGGCGTTCGATACGCAGTATTTT.